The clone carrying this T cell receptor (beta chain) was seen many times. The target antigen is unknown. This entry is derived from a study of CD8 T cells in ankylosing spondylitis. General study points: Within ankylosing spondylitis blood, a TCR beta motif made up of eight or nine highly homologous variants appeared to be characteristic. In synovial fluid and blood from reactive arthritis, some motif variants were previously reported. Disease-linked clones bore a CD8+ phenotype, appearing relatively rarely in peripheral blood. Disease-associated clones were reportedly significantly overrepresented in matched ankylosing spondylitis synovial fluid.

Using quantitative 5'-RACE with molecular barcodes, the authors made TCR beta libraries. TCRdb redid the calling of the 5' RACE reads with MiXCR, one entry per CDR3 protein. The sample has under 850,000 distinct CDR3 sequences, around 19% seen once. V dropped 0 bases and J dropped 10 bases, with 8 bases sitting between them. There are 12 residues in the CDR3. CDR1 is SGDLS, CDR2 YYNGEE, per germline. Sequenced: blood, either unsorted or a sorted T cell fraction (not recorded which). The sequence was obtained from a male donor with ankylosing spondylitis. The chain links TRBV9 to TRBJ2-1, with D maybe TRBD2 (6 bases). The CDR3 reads CASSVVGGEQFF. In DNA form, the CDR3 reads TGTGCCAGCAGCGTAGTGGGAGGCGAGCAGTTCTTC.